A single TCR beta chain is shown here with its context. Authors' methods: By means of reference gene primer amplification, nucleated cell counts were estimated. The data were produced by immunoSEQ multiplex PCR, yet TCRdb's version contains in-frame clones alone and is incomplete. The D gene and trimming were derived from the DNA, and the V and J assignments and clone size from that table. The repertoire has about 160,000 clones, approximately 86% of them found once; the top ten carry 3% to 4.5%. Deletions cut 3 bases from V and 3 bases from J, with 9 bases between. The CDR3 totals 14 residues. From germline, CDR1 is LGHNA and CDR2 YNFKEQ. These data belong to a study of blood T cell repertoires in COVID-19. Across the whole study: From the United States, Italy and Spain came samples of acute and convalescent COVID-19. Sources were T cells, B-cell-depleted T cells, or PBMCs; the material itself was cDNA or gDNA.

The chain joins TRBV4-2 to TRBJ1-3, with D maybe TRBD1 (6 bases). The clonotype originates from an older woman who had recovered from COVID-19. Material for sequencing was peripheral blood. The DNA of the CDR3 is TGTGCCAGCAGCCAGGTGGACAGTGGAAACACCATATATTTT. Translation: CASSQVDSGNTIYF.